This T cell receptor (beta chain) was observed in a study of cytomegalovirus exposure and HLA in healthy donors. At the level of the study: About four fifths of some 390 genotyped donors fell in the Caucasian-associated ancestry cluster.

To note about this clone: The junction and the germline gene differ at one end; a read error may be behind it.

Per the germline V gene, CDR1 is PRHDT and CDR2 is FYEKMQ (reference sequence). CDR3 length: 10 residues. PCR used 60 Vbeta primers and 13 Jbeta primers. TCRdb keeps only in-frame clones here, not all; method: immunoSEQ multiplex PCR. Of around 91,000 clones detected, roughly 86% appear once; the ten largest clones hold roughly 9.2%. Sequencing input: PBMCs. This chain connects TRBV13 to TRBJ2-7, with D tentatively TRBD2 (5 bases). The TCR comes from a young man in good health and CMV-seropositive. The chain's CDR3 is CASSLLPPGF. The DNA of the CDR3 is TGTGCCAGCAGCTTATTACCTCCGGGGTTC.